Each of the 2 T cell receptor beta chains below was sequenced from the same sample in a study of blood T cell repertoires in COVID-19. Profiled with immunoSEQ multiplex PCR; TCRdb holds only in-frame clones, not every one. Here the sample spans about 130,000 clones, 74% being singletons. The sequenced sample was peripheral blood. The receptors originated from an elderly man with COVID-19, enrolled during active disease.

The CDR3 spells CSVEVALGGELFF. The CDR3 nucleotides read TGCAGCGTTGAAGTGGCCCTAGGCGGGGAGCTGTTTTTT. This chain connects TRBV29-1 to TRBJ2-2, with D unclear. Trimming pared 1 base from V and 7 bases from J, leaving 10 bases between. The CDR3 contains 13 residues. Germline lookup yields CDR1 SQVTM and CDR2 ANQGSEA.

The chain joins TRBV10-2 to TRBJ1-5; D unclear. The CDR3 runs 16 residues. CDR1 and CDR2 from the germline V gene are WSHSY and SAAADI. Trimming removed 8 bases from V and 0 bases from J, with 17 bases in between. CDR3 nucleotide sequence: TGCGCCAGCTCCGAAGGGAGCATTTATAGCAATCAGCCCCAGCATTTT. Encoded protein: CASSEGSIYSNQPQHF.